Each of the 2 T cell receptor beta chains below was sequenced from the same sample in a study of CD8 T cells in ankylosing spondylitis. From the 5' RACE reads, TCRdb called clonotypes with MiXCR, one entry per CDR3 protein. The sample records 100,000 to 150,000 distinct CDR3 sequences, approximately 10% being singletons. Sequenced sample: blood, either unsorted or a sorted T cell fraction (not recorded which). These receptors were collected from a female donor with ankylosing spondylitis or in good health (not recorded which).

At least ten counts were recorded for this clonotype. This chain links TRBV7-9 with TRBJ1-1, with D possibly matching TRBD1 (6 bases). The CDR3 has 16 residues. Germline V gene lookup returns CDR1 SEHNR and CDR2 FQNEAQ (reference sequence). V lost 5 bases to trimming and J lost 3 bases, with 19 bases between them. The CDR3 DNA reads as TGTGCCAGCAGCCCCCGAGGGGGGCGTATCGACACTGAAGCTTTCTTT. Translated: CASSPRGGRIDTEAFF.

This clonotype has only a few counts. CDR3 sequence (DNA): TGTGCCAGCTCACAAACTTCCGGGACAGGGGGCTACGAGCAGTACTTC. It yields the protein CASSQTSGTGGYEQYF. This chain connects TRBV18 to TRBJ2-7, with 11 bases matching TRBD1. The V gene's germline CDR1 is KGHSH and CDR2 LQKENI. The CDR3 is 16 residues long. J lost 3 bases, V lost 4 bases, and 8 bases had no gene match.